Following are 17 T cell receptor beta chains from one sample sequenced in a study of OX40 agonist ivuxolimab in advanced cancers. Repertoires were generated with immunoSEQ multiplex PCR, while TCRdb's copy carries only in-frame clones and drops some. The sample carries roughly 62,000 clones, around 90% recorded once. The sequencing used CD4+ or CD8+ T cells sorted from blood, collected in a trial of the OX40 agonist ivuxolimab. The receptors come from an adult with an advanced solid tumor such as melanoma, head and neck, liver or kidney cancer.

V gene TRBV9 combines with J gene TRBJ2-7; 7 bases fit TRBD1. From germline, CDR1 is SGDLS and CDR2 YYNGEE. CDR3 length: 19 residues. V lost 4 bases to trimming and J lost 4 bases; unmatched junction nucleotides: 23. CDR3: CASSPTLFVPGTEGYEQYF. CDR3 sequence (DNA): TGTGCCAGCAGCCCGACCCTTTTTGTACCCGGGACAGAAGGATACGAGCAGTACTTC.

V and J are TRBV19 and TRBJ2-7, with TRBD2 identical over 7 bases. The CDR3 runs 16 residues. Germline V gives CDR1 LNHDA, CDR2 SQIVND (reference sequence). The trim removed 5 bases at V and 5 bases at J, leaving 15 bases unmatched. The CDR3 sequence: CASSVSGGFFVDEQYF. The CDR3 region has the DNA TGTGCCAGTAGTGTCTCCGGGGGGTTTTTCGTAGACGAGCAGTACTTC.

The chain employs TRBV4-3 and TRBJ1-1; 7 nucleotides align to TRBD1. Germline V gene sequence: CDR1 LGHNA, CDR2 YSLEER. J gave up 7 bases and V 2 bases, and 22 bases lay outside the gene matches. The CDR3 contains 19 residues. CDR3 in DNA: TGCGCCAGCAGCCAATCCAACCCTTGGACAGGTACTCTCCGGATTGAAGCTTTCTTT. Protein: CASSQSNPWTGTLRIEAFF.

The rearrangement joins TRBV5-1 to TRBJ2-1; D remains unclear. V lost 5 bases, J lost 7 bases, and 10 bases lay in between. Germline loops: CDR1 SGHRS, CDR2 YFSETQ. There are 12 residues in the CDR3. DNA of the CDR3: TGCGCCAGCAGGGTGGAAGGGAATGAGCAGTTCTTC. Its protein product is CASRVEGNEQFF.

The rearrangement links TRBV27 to TRBJ2-7; 8 positions agree with TRBD2. Germline V gives CDR1 MNHEY, CDR2 SMNVEV (reference sequence). This CDR3 is 15 amino acids long. The V gene end was trimmed by 5 bases and the J gene end by 5 bases; junction bases not matched to a gene: 11. The DNA for the CDR3 is TGTGCCAGCAGTCGTATAGCGGGAATGACAGACGAGCAGTACTTC. Its translation: CASSRIAGMTDEQYF.

The chain uses TRBV19 and TRBJ2-7; possible D gene TRBD1, 8 bases. Germline-derived CDR1 and CDR2 are LNHDA and SQIVND (reference sequence). The CDR3 length is 18 residues. V shed 5 bases and J shed 1 base, with 24 bases lying between them. The CDR3 here is CASSAGTGHLGGSYEQYF. DNA of the CDR3: TGTGCCAGTAGTGCCGGGACAGGACATCTGGGGGGGTCCTACGAGCAGTACTTC. The variable domain in full, completed from reference TRBV19 and TRBJ2-7, reads DGGITQSPKYLFRKEGQNVTLSCEQNLNHDAMYWYRQDPGQGLRLIYYSQIVNDFQKGDIAEGYSVSREKKESFPLTVTSAQKNPTAFYLCASSAGTGHLGGSYEQYFGPGTRLTVT.

The chain couples TRBV11-2 to TRBJ2-1; D remains unclear. The CDR3 contains 14 residues. Trimming took off 5 bases at V and 6 bases at J, with 14 bases between the two ends. Germline values: CDR1 SGHAT, CDR2 FQNNGV. The CDR3 DNA is TGTGCCAGCAGCCCGGACCCCCTTGGCAATGAGCAGTTCTTC. Translation gives CASSPDPLGNEQFF.

The rearrangement joins TRBV5-6 to TRBJ2-3; weak D call: TRBD1 (6 bases). Germline values: CDR1 SGHDT, CDR2 YYEEEE. This CDR3 is 15 amino acids long. With 5 bases removed from V and 3 bases from J, the gap between germline ends came to 16 bases. The CDR3 loop reads CASRLRQGMTDTQYF. CDR3 in DNA: TGTGCCAGCAGGTTGAGGCAGGGGATGACAGATACGCAGTATTTT.

The V call is TRBV21-1, the J call TRBJ2-7; the table's D call of TRBD1 was not tested on the DNA. TRBV21-1 is deemed a pseudogene. This CDR3 spans 16 amino acids. CDR3 residues: CASSKLAGTGGEKQYF. CDR3 bases: TGTGCCAGCAGCAAGCTGGCCGGGACAGGGGGCGAGAAGCAGTACTTC.

The V call is TRBV6-5, the J call TRBJ1-2; tentative D call: TRBD1 (6 bases). V was clipped by 2 bases and J by 1 base, with 14 bases between them. Looked up from germline, CDR1 is MNHEY and CDR2 is SVGAGI. The CDR3 is 16 residues long. The CDR3 region has the DNA TGTGCCAGCAGTTACGGAACAGGGAAACTTAACTATGGCTACACCTTC. As protein: CASSYGTGKLNYGYTF.

This sequence joins TRBV5-1 and TRBJ2-1; the D gene is possibly TRBD2 (6 bases). The CDR3 length is 17 residues. V was cut by 2 bases and J by 4 bases, with 19 bases left in between. CDR1 and CDR2 (germline): SGHRS, YFSETQ. The CDR3 sequence: CASSFGGASGLYNEQFF. In nucleotides, the CDR3 is TGCGCCAGCAGCTTTGGAGGCGCGAGCGGGCTATACAATGAGCAGTTCTTC.

CDR3 nucleotides: TGTGCCAGCAGCTTATATGGGATAGCGGGAGGGCTCATCGGGGAGCTGTTTTTT. Translation gives CASSLYGIAGGLIGELFF. This rearrangement joins TRBV7-2 to TRBJ2-2, with 11 nucleotides matching TRBD2. This CDR3 contains 18 residues. Germline values: CDR1 SGHTA, CDR2 FQGNSA. The V segment lost 2 bases and the J segment 7 bases; nucleotides outside the gene matches: 12.

The chain has TRBV5-4 and TRBJ2-7, with D possibly matching TRBD2 (7 bases). This CDR3 is 13 amino acids long. V shed 6 bases and J shed 5 bases, with 15 bases lying between them. Germline loops: CDR1 SGHNT, CDR2 YYREEE (reference sequence). CDR3 nucleotide sequence: TGTGCCAGCACCCCGGGGGGCCGGGACGAGCAGTACTTC. Translated, it gives CASTPGGRDEQYF.

This clone occurred once. The genes are TRBV10-3 and TRBJ2-1; D could derive from TRBD1 or TRBD2 (5 bases each). Trimming shortened V by 6 bases and J by 9 bases, and 15 bases separated the two germline ends. This CDR3 comprises 13 residues. Germline loops: CDR1 ENHRY, CDR2 SYGVKD. Here the CDR3 reads CAIRTTDGGEQFF. DNA of the CDR3: TGTGCCATCAGGACGACCGATGGGGGTGAGCAGTTCTTC.

The V and J genes are TRBV9 and TRBJ2-2; D remains ambiguous. CDR3 size: 15 residues. Between the trimmed V and J ends, which lost 3 bases and 6 bases, there was a span of 15 bases. Germline V gene sequence: CDR1 SGDLS, CDR2 YYNGEE. The CDR3 here is CASSAPAAVPGELFF. The CDR3 DNA sequence: TGTGCCAGCAGCGCCCCCGCAGCCGTCCCCGGGGAGCTGTTTTTT.

J is TRBJ1-5 and V is TRBV4-3, with D unclear. The CDR3 runs 15 residues. V lost 2 bases, J lost 9 bases, and 17 bases lay in between. Germline lookup yields CDR1 LGHNA and CDR2 YSLEER. The CDR3 DNA is TGCGCCAGCAGCCAACAGGACGGATCGCTATGGCCCCAGCATTTT. Its protein is CASSQQDGSLWPQHF.

The genes are TRBV7-6 and TRBJ1-1, with D hard to call. The CDR3 length is 15 residues. CDR1 is SGHVS, CDR2 FNYEAQ, per germline. Between the trimmed V and J ends, which lost 1 base and 1 base, there was a span of 10 bases. CDR3 coding DNA: TGTGCCAGCAGCTTAGGACGGACGGGGAACACTGAAGCTTTCTTT. This codes for CASSLGRTGNTEAFF.